Listed below are T cell receptor beta chains from one sample, sequenced in a study of cytomegalovirus exposure and HLA in healthy donors. Data came from immunoSEQ multiplex PCR; TCRdb stores just in-frame clones and leaves some out. The sample lists around 180,000 clones; 75% to 85% were seen once. Sequenced material: PBMCs. These receptors came from a man aged 30-40 years in good health and CMV-seropositive. The CDR3 runs from the conserved cysteine through the conserved F or W. Fields, in order: clone size, J gene, V gene, D gene, CDR3 protein, CDR3 DNA. The D gene is left open where the match is weak. Where a row states a size, it is once, few, many or the class of an expanded clone; other rows omit it.

once	TRBJ2-7	TRBV27	TRBD1	CASSPGQGSGEQYF	TGTGCCAGCAGTCCGGGACAGGGGTCGGGCGAGCAGTACTTC
NA	TRBJ2-5	TRBV30	NA	CAWKVPGGTQYF	TGTGCCTGGAAGGTCCCAGGTGGAACCCAGTACTTC
NA	TRBJ2-1	TRBV15	TRBD2	CATSRLAGWSEQFF	TGTGCCACCAGCAGACTAGCGGGATGGAGTGAGCAGTTCTTC
NA	TRBJ2-7	TRBV27	TRBD2	CASSLSRGGPYEQYF	TGTGCCAGCAGTTTATCTCGCGGGGGACCTTACGAGCAGTACTTC
NA	TRBJ1-2	TRBV19	TRBD1	CASSILGTANYGYTF	TGTGCCAGTAGTATTCTTGGGACAGCTAACTATGGCTACACCTTC
NA	TRBJ2-6	TRBV27	NA	CASRRTRSGANVLTF	TGTGCCAGCAGGAGAACGCGCTCTGGGGCCAACGTCCTGACTTTC
NA	TRBJ2-3	TRBV30	NA	CAWSSGAGTDTQYF	TGTGCCTGGAGTTCGGGAGCGGGCACAGATACGCAGTATTTT
NA	TRBJ2-7	TRBV30	NA	CAWGPQAGQYF	TGTGCCTGGGGTCCCCAGGCGGGGCAGTACTTC
NA	TRBJ2-7	TRBV11-3	TRBD2	CASSPLSVGGYEQYF	TGTGCCAGCAGTCCCCTTTCAGTGGGAGGGTACGAGCAGTACTTC
NA	TRBJ2-2	TRBV13	NA	CASSLRKGGITGELFF	TGTGCCAGCAGCTTAAGAAAGGGGGGGATTACCGGGGAGCTGTTTTTT
once	TRBJ2-7	TRBV7-9	NA	CASSLARGGPSYEQYF	TGTGCCAGCAGCTTAGCCCGTGGAGGCCCCTCTTACGAGCAGTACTTC
NA	TRBJ1-1	TRBV11-3	NA	CASSLKRSAPRAFF	TGTGCCAGCAGCTTAAAGAGGTCCGCCCCTAGGGCTTTCTTT
NA	TRBJ1-2	TRBV11-3	NA	CASSLGSRDSYGYTF	TGTGCCAGCAGCTTGGGTTCCCGGGACTCCTATGGCTACACCTTC
NA	TRBJ2-7	TRBV28	TRBD1	CASRTGGDEQYF	TGTGCCAGCAGAACAGGGGGCGACGAGCAGTACTTC
NA	TRBJ2-7	TRBV6-5	NA	CASSYSIGVPLEQYF	TGTGCCAGCAGTTACTCCATAGGGGTCCCTCTCGAGCAGTACTTC
NA	TRBJ1-1	TRBV4-1	TRBD1	CASSRHIDRAPGAFF	TGCGCCAGCAGCCGGCATATAGACAGGGCCCCTGGGGCTTTCTTT
NA	TRBJ1-4	TRBV4-3	NA	CASSPIGGEANEKLFF	TGCGCCAGCAGCCCGATCGGGGGGGAGGCTAATGAAAAACTGTTTTTT
NA	TRBJ2-5	TRBV19	NA	CASSSHRGLGETQYF	TGTGCCAGTAGTTCGCATAGGGGATTGGGAGAGACCCAGTACTTC
NA	TRBJ2-7	TRBV6-5	TRBD2	CASSYLAGGEQYF	TGTGCCAGCAGTTACCTGGCGGGAGGCGAGCAGTACTTC
once	TRBJ2-1	TRBV27	TRBD2	CASSSRGLAGNEQFF	TGTGCCAGCAGTTCCCGGGGACTAGCGGGCAATGAGCAGTTCTTC
once	TRBJ2-5	TRBV12-2	NA	CASRSKGNWQGHVRGQETQYF	TGTGCAAGTCGCTCGAAGGGTAACTGGCAGGGACATGTGAGGGGGCAAGAGACCCAGTACTTC
NA	TRBJ2-5	TRBV30	NA	CAWRRNEETQYF	TGTGCCTGGAGGAGGAACGAAGAGACCCAGTACTTC
NA	TRBJ2-3	TRBV27	NA	CASSFWTVGSTDTQYF	TGTGCCAGCAGTTTTTGGACAGTTGGAAGCACAGATACGCAGTATTTT
NA	TRBJ2-2	TRBV19	TRBD1	CASSPSGTGTGELFF	TGTGCCAGTAGTCCCTCCGGGACAGGGACCGGGGAGCTGTTTTTT
NA	TRBJ2-5	TRBV6-1	NA	CASSSQQIQETQYF	TGTGCCAGCAGCTCGCAACAGATTCAAGAGACCCAGTACTTC
NA	TRBJ1-1	TRBV25-1	NA	CASSETGRGTEAFF	TGTGCCAGCAGTGAAACAGGGCGCGGCACTGAAGCTTTCTTT
NA	TRBJ2-4	TRBV12-2	NA	CASRSDLCGRAKNIQYF	TGTGCAAGTCGCTCCGATCTCTGCGGGAGGGCCAAAAACATTCAGTACTTC
once	TRBJ2-7	TRBV11-3	TRBD1	CASSLLGTANYEQYF	TGTGCCAGCAGCCTGCTGGGGACAGCAAACTACGAGCAGTACTTC
NA	TRBJ2-2	TRBV27	NA	CASSLSYPGYRTGELFF	TGTGCCAGCAGTTTATCGTATCCGGGGTATAGGACCGGGGAGCTGTTTTTT
NA	TRBJ2-1	TRBV5-1	TRBD1	CASSLDRGWANEQFF	TGCGCCAGCAGCCTTGACAGGGGTTGGGCGAATGAGCAGTTCTTC
NA	TRBJ1-5	TRBV6-1	NA	CASSETQGNQPQHF	TGTGCCAGCAGTGAAACACAGGGAAATCAGCCCCAGCATTTT